This record covers a single T cell receptor beta chain. The antigen is unknown. Data came from immunoSEQ multiplex PCR; TCRdb stores just in-frame clones and leaves some out. The sample includes about 42,000 clones, roughly 90% of them seen just once. The data originate from a study of OX40 agonist ivuxolimab in advanced cancers. General study points: Expansion of clones was among the lowest in partial responders at 0.1-3.0 mg/kg. CD8+ T cells (on average) carried more expanded clones than CD4+ T cells.

CDR1 and CDR2 from the germline V gene are MNHEY and SVGAGI. Trimming cost V 2 bases and J 8 bases, with 9 bases left between them. The CDR3 runs to 12 residues. This TCR was recovered from an adult with an advanced solid tumor such as melanoma, head and neck, liver or kidney cancer. The sample here was CD4+ or CD8+ T cells sorted from blood, taken in a trial of the OX40 agonist ivuxolimab. V usage is TRBV6-5 and J usage is TRBJ2-5; a possible D gene is TRBD2 (6 bases). DNA for the CDR3: TGTGCCAGCAGTTACGGGGGGTCCACCCAGTACTTC. Translation gives CASSYGGSTQYF.